The table lists the clone carrying this T cell receptor (beta chain) with a few counts. Antigen unknown. These data belong to a study of cytomegalovirus exposure and HLA in healthy donors. The PCR employed 60 Vbeta primers together with 13 Jbeta primers. This table comes from immunoSEQ multiplex PCR, and its TCRdb copy is limited to in-frame clones, with some not included. The top ten hold around 19% of the sample, which has about 40,000 clones, 66% seen once. Whole-study results and caveats: A link between a missense DCLRE1C variant and TCR beta V- and J-gene trimming emerged from a later analysis. Among the CMV-associated chains, a few were confirmed in vitro as specific for CMV antigens. Among TCR sequences, most were rare, though some public TCRs appeared in many donors. Upon later analysis, HLA-associated TCR beta chains proved more clonally expanded than other, equally common chains.

The V gene end was trimmed by 7 bases and the J gene end by 5 bases; junction bases not matched to a gene: 7. In germline, CDR1 is SEHNR, CDR2 FQNEAQ (reference sequence). The CDR3 is made up of 14 amino acids. The sequenced sample consisted of PBMCs. The rearrangement joins TRBV7-9 to TRBJ2-1, with 8 nucleotides matching TRBD1. This receptor was identified in a man aged 45 to 65 in good health and CMV-seropositive. This CDR3 reads CASNPGQGHNEQFF. CDR3 sequence (DNA): TGTGCCAGCAACCCAGGACAGGGACACAATGAGCAGTTCTTC.